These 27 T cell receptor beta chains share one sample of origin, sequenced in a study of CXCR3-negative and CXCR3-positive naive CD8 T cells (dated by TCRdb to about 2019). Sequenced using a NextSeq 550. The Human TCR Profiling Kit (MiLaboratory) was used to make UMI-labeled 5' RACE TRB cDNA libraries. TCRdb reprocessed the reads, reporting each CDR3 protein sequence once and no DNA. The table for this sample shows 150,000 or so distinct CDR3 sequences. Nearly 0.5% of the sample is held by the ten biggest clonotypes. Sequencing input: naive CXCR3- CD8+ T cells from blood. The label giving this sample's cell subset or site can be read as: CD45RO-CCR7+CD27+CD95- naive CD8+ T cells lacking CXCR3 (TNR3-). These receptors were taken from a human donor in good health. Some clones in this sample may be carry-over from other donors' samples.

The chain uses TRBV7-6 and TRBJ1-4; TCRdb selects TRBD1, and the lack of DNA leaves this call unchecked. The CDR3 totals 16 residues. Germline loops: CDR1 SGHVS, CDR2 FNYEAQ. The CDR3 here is CASSLAGTRGNEKLFF.

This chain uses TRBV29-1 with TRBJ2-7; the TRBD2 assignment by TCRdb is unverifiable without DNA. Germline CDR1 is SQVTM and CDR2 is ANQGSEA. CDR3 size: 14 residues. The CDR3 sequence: CSVEGTSGRYEQYF.

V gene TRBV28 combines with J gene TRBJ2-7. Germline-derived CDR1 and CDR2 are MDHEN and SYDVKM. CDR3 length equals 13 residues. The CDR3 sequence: CASSLENPYEQYF.

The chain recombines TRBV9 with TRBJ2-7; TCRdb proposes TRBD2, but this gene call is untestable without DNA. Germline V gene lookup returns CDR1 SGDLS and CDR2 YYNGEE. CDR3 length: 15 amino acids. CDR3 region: CASSAGQAGAYEQYF.

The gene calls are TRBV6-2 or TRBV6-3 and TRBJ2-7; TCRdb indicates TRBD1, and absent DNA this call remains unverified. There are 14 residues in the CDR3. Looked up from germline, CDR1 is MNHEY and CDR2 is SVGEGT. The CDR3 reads CASSYRDSDYEQYF.

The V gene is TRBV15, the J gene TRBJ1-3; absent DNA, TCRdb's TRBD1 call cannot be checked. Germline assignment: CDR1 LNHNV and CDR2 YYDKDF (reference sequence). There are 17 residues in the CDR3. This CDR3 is CATSDRATIASGNTIYF.

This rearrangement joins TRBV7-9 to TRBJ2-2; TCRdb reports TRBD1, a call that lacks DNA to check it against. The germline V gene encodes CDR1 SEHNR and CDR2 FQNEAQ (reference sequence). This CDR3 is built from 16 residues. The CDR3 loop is CASSFYDSLNTGELFF.

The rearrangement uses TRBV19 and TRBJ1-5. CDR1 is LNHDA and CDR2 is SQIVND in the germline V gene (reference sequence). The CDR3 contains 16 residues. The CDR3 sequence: CASSIREVHSNQPQHF.

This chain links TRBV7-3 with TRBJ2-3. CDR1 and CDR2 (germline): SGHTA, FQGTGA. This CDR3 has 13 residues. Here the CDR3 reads CTSSLTRRDTQYF.

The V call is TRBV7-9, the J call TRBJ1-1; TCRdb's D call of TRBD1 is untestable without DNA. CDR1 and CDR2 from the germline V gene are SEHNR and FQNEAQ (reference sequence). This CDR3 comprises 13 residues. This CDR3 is CAGSPPGSPEAFF.

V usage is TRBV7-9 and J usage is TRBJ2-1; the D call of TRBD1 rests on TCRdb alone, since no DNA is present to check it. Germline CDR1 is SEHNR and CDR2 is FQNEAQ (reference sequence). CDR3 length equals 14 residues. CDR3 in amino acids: CASSLGGGGYEQFF.

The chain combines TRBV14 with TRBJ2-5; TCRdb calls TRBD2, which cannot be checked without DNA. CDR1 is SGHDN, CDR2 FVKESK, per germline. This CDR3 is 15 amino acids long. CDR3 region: CASSSTGTREETQYF.

CDR3 loop: CSVEESQTYGYTF. The V and J genes are TRBV29-1 and TRBJ1-2. The CDR3 consists of 13 residues. Germline CDR1 and CDR2: SQVTM and ANQGSEA.

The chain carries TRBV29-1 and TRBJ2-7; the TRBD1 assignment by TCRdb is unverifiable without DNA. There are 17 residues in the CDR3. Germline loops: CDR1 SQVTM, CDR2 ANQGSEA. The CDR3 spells CSVEGPGRDRVYYEQYF.

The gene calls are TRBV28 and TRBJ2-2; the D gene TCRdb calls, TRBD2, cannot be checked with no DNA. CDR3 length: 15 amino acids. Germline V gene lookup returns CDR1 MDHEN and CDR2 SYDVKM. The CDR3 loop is CASSTPPMNTGELFF. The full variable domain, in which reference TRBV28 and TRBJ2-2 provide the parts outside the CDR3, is DVKVTQSSRYLVKRTGEKVFLECVQDMDHENMFWYRQDPGLGLRLIYFSYDVKMKEKGDIPEGYSVSREKKERFSLILESASTNQTSMYLCASSTPPMNTGELFFGEGSRLTVL.

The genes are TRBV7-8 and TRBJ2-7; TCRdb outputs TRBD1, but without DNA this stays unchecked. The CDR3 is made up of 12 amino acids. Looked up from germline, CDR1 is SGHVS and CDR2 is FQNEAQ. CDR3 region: CASTPGGYEQYF.

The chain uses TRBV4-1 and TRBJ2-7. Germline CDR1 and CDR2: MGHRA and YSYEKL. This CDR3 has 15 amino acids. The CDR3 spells CASSQRAIGSYEQYF.

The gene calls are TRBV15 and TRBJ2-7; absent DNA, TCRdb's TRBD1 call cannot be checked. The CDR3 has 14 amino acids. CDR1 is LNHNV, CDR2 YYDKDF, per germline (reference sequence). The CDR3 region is CATSPRQGAYEQYF.

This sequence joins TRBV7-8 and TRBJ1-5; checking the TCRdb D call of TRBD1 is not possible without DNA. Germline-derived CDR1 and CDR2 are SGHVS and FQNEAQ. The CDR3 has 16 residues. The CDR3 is CASSLEGGQSNQPQHF.

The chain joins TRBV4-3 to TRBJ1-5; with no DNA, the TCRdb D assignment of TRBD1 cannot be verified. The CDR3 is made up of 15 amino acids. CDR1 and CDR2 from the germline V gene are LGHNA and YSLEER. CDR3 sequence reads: CASSLLPGGNQPQHF.

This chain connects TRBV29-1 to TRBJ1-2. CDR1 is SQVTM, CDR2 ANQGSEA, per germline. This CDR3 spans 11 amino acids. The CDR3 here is CSSQNLYGYTF.

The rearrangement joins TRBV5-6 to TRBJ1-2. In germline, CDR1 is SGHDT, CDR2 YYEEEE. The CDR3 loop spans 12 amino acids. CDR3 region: CASSSGNYGYTF.

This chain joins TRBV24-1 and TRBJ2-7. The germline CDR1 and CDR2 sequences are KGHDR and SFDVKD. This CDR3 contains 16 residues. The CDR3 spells CATSDSNSVPVYEQYF.

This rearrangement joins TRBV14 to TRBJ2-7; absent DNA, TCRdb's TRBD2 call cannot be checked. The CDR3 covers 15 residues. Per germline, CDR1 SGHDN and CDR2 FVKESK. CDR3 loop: CASSPGWQGLYEQYF.

CDR3 sequence: CSARVIQGFPYNSPLHF. V and J are TRBV20-1 and TRBJ1-6; no DNA is available, so the TRBD1 call from TCRdb remains unchecked. CDR1 is DFQATT and CDR2 is SNEGSKA in the germline V gene (reference sequence). This CDR3 has 17 amino acids.

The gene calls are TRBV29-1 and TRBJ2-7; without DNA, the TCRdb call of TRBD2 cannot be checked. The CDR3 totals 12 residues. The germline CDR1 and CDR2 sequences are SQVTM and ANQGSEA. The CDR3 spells CSAGTETYEQYF.

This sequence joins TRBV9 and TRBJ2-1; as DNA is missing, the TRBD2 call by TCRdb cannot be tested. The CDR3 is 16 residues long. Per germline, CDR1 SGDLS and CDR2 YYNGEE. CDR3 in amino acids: CASSVDSTIGSNEQFF.